A selection of T cell receptor beta chains follows, all from one sample in a study of cytomegalovirus exposure and HLA in healthy donors. Measured with immunoSEQ multiplex PCR; TCRdb has only the in-frame clones, and not every one. This sample yields some 99,000 clones, of which 81% are seen a single time; more than 2% belongs to the top ten. Material: PBMCs. The receptors derive from a woman in her twenties or thirties in good health and CMV-seronegative. CDR3s include the opening cysteine and the closing phenylalanine or tryptophan. The D gene is left open where the match is weak. Not all rows give a size; the values are once, few, many and, for expanded clones, a class.

size | length | D | J | V | DNA | CDR3
NA | 16 | TRBD2 | TRBJ2-1 | TRBV5-6 | TGTGCCAGCAGCCTTTTTGGACTAGCGGCTAGCAATGAGCAGTTCTTC | CASSLFGLAASNEQFF
NA | 15 | TRBD1 | TRBJ2-1 | TRBV9 | TGTGCCAGCAGCGTAACTTCAGGGGGCCGGACTGAGCAGTTCTTC | CASSVTSGGRTEQFF
NA | 16 | TRBD1 | TRBJ1-1 | TRBV7-9 | TGTTCCAGCAGCCTTCCGACAGGGAGGTCGAACACTGAAGCTTTCTTT | CSSSLPTGRSNTEAFF
few | 13 | NA | TRBJ1-1 | TRBV29-1 | TGCAGCGTCAAGGGGGTGGTAAGGACTGAAGCTTTCTTT | CSVKGVVRTEAFF
NA | 17 | TRBD2 | TRBJ2-3 | TRBV11-2 | TGTGCCAGCAGCTTTCGGTTCGGACTAGCGGGAGCAGATACGCAGTATTTT | CASSFRFGLAGADTQYF
NA | 13 | NA | TRBJ1-4 | TRBV7-9 | TGTGCCAGCAGCCGGGAAGTTAATGAAAAACTGTTTTTT | CASSREVNEKLFF
NA | 15 | NA | TRBJ1-3 | TRBV6-1 | TGTGCCAGCAGTATAACAGGCCTGCTTGGAAACACCATATATTTT | CASSITGLLGNTIYF
NA | 13 | NA | TRBJ2-5 | TRBV4-2 | TGTGCCAGCAGCCCCTATACCGAAGAGACCCAGTACTTC | CASSPYTEETQYF
NA | 11 | NA | TRBJ2-1 | TRBV6-5 | TGTGCCAGCGGACAGTACAATGAGCAGTTCTTC | CASGQYNEQFF
NA | 15 | NA | TRBJ1-1 | TRBV5-4 | TGTGCCAGCAGCTCTGACAGGACGATGAACACTGAAGCTTTCTTT | CASSSDRTMNTEAFF
NA | 15 | TRBD1 | TRBJ2-5 | TRBV27 | TGTGCCAGCAGTTTCGCGTACAGGGGTGAAGAGACCCAGTACTTC | CASSFAYRGEETQYF
NA | 15 | NA | TRBJ1-5 | TRBV2 | TGTGCCAGCAGACCTCGGGGAACGGTCAATCAGCCCCAGCATTTT | CASRPRGTVNQPQHF
NA | 16 | TRBD1 | TRBJ2-4 | TRBV19 | TGTGCCAGTAGTTTACAGGGGCCGCCACTTGTAGGCATTCAGTACTTC | CASSLQGPPLVGIQYF
NA | 13 | NA | TRBJ2-7 | TRBV11-3 | TGTGCCAGCAGCCCGAGGACCCCGGGGGAGCAGTACTTC | CASSPRTPGEQYF
NA | 16 | NA | TRBJ1-2 | TRBV27 | TGTGCCAGCAGTTCGAACAGAGACCGGGACACGGATGGCTACACCTTC | CASSSNRDRDTDGYTF
NA | 17 | TRBD1 | TRBJ1-2 | TRBV11-2 | TGTGCCAGCAGCCTGTTGGGTGCGGGACAGAAATCCTATGGCTACACCTTC | CASSLLGAGQKSYGYTF
once | 18 | TRBD2 | TRBJ2-1 | TRBV9 | TGTGCCAGCAGCGTAGAGGATAGCGGGAGGGCCAGTGCTAATGAGCAGTTCTTC | CASSVEDSGRASANEQFF
NA | 16 | NA | TRBJ1-2 | TRBV10-3 | TGTGCCATCAGTGGGGCGGGGTCGAGGGGCGCCTATGGCTACACCTTC | CAISGAGSRGAYGYTF
NA | 14 | NA | TRBJ1-1 | TRBV6-5 | TGTGCCAGCAGTTACGGGGCGCGGAACACTGAAGCTTTCTTT | CASSYGARNTEAFF
once | 16 | NA | TRBJ1-2 | TRBV5-1 | TGCGCCAGCAGCTCCGAACCCAGTTTACTAGGGTATGGCTACACCTTC | CASSSEPSLLGYGYTF
NA | 16 | TRBD1 | TRBJ2-7 | TRBV6-1 | TGTGCCAGCAGTGAAGCGCTGGGACAGGGGGGCTCCGAGCAGTACTTC | CASSEALGQGGSEQYF
NA | 15 | TRBD2 | TRBJ2-1 | TRBV5-6 | TGTGCCAGCAGCTTTGACCTAGCGGGAGGTATGGAGCAGTTCTTC | CASSFDLAGGMEQFF
NA | 15 | TRBD2 | TRBJ2-7 | TRBV19 | TGTGCCAGTAGGCCCACTAGCGGCCCAACCTACGAGCAGTACTTC | CASRPTSGPTYEQYF
once | 15 | TRBD1 | TRBJ2-5 | TRBV7-8 | TGTGCCAGCAGCGGGGGACAGGGTATTGAAGAGACCCAGTACTTC | CASSGGQGIEETQYF
NA | 18 | TRBD1 | TRBJ1-4 | TRBV5-1 | TGCGCCAGCAGCTTAGCACAGGGGCCAACGGCAACTAATGAAAAACTGTTTTTT | CASSLAQGPTATNEKLFF
few | 14 | NA | TRBJ1-2 | TRBV5-6 | TGTGCCAGCAGCTTGTCAGGGAACCCCTATGGCTACACCTTC | CASSLSGNPYGYTF
once | 14 | TRBD1 | TRBJ2-7 | TRBV27 | TGTGCCAGCAGAGAGGGGACAGTGCTGTACGAGCAGTACTTC | CASREGTVLYEQYF
NA | 15 | TRBD1 | TRBJ1-5 | TRBV2 | TGTGCCAGCATCACGGACAGGGGGGGCAATCAGCCCCAGCATTTT | CASITDRGGNQPQHF
few | 14 | NA | TRBJ2-7 | TRBV18 | TGTGCCAGCTCATCGGGCGACTATGACTACGAGCAGTACTTC | CASSSGDYDYEQYF